The T cell receptor beta chain described here comes from a study of PD-1 blockade in classical Hodgkin lymphoma. General study points: Repertoire difference causes, possibly disease activity or prior therapy, remain undefined. Baseline TCR diversity was reportedly lower in newly diagnosed patients than healthy donors.

CDR3 length: 11 residues. V shed 6 bases and J shed 1 base, with 3 bases lying between them. CDR1 is MDHEN, CDR2 SYDVKM, per germline. This table comes from immunoSEQ multiplex PCR, and its TCRdb copy is limited to in-frame clones, with some not included. The sample includes about 97,000 clones, approximately 80% of them seen just once. Patients all relapsed after autologous stem cell transplantation, and there was variation in brentuximab vedotin exposure. Patients had relapsed/refractory classical Hodgkin lymphoma with complete response, partial response or progressive disease as best response. Comment on this clone: Its target is not known.

The V gene is TRBV28, the J gene TRBJ1-1, with no clear D. This specimen was peripheral blood mononuclear cells (PBMCs), taken at baseline. The receptor was derived from a human donor with classical Hodgkin lymphoma. The CDR3 DNA reads as TGTGCCAGCAGAGGGAACACTGAAGCTTTCTTT. This codes for CASRGNTEAFF.